The 8 T cell receptor beta chains below were found in one sample sequenced in a study of control samples from healthy donors and cancer patients. TCRdb's table, derived via immunoSEQ multiplex PCR, lists solely in-frame clones and lacks some. The table records tens of thousands of clones, over 75% of them present only once. Sequencing input: blood. These receptors all come from a woman between 50 and 59 years old in good health.

There are a few counts of this clone. The chain couples TRBV27 to TRBJ1-2; weak D call: TRBD1 (6 bases). Germline V gene sequence: CDR1 MNHEY, CDR2 SMNVEV (reference sequence). This CDR3 spans 13 amino acids. Trimming stripped 6 bases from V and 7 bases from J, with 15 bases between. CDR3 nucleotide sequence: TGTGCCAGCAGGGGGGGGCAGGGAGGTGGCTACACCTTC. Translating it yields CASRGGQGGGYTF.

The chain has TRBV18 and TRBJ1-3; D is unclear. The CDR3 has 15 amino acids. Germline V gene sequence: CDR1 KGHSH, CDR2 LQKENI. V lost 3 bases and J 1 base, leaving 10 bases between the germline ends. CDR3: CASSPGSASGNTIYF. As DNA, the CDR3 is TGTGCCAGCTCACCCGGATCCGCTTCTGGAAACACCATATATTTT. Full variable domain (remainder filled in from reference TRBV18 and TRBJ1-3): NAGVMQNPRHLVRRRGQEARLRCSPMKGHSHVYWYRQLPEEGLKFMVYLQKENIIDESGMPKERFSAEFPKEGPSILRIQQVVRGDSAAYFCASSPGSASGNTIYFGEGSWLTVV.

The chain joins TRBV3-1 (or the pseudogene TRBV3-2) to TRBJ2-3; D is tentatively TRBD1 or TRBD2 (5 bases each). Germline lookup yields CDR1 LGHDT and CDR2 YNNKEL (reference sequence). This CDR3 contains 19 residues. V was clipped by 0 bases and J by 1 base, with 20 bases between them. The CDR3 region is CASSQDGTAATLGTDTQYF. In DNA, the CDR3 is TGTGCCAGCAGCCAAGATGGGACGGCGGCCACCTTAGGCACAGATACGCAGTATTTT.

The chain is built from TRBV19 and TRBJ2-7; the D is unclear. This CDR3 contains 14 residues. V was clipped by 1 base and J by 4 bases, with 11 bases between them. CDR1 is LNHDA, CDR2 SQIVND, per germline (reference sequence). The CDR3 DNA is TGTGCCAGTAGTATAGCGAAGGGAAGGTACGAGCAGTACTTC. Translating gives CASSIAKGRYEQYF.

On this clone itself: The sample contains more than one DNA sequence encoding this CDR3. The CDR3 sequence: CASSLWQGGAGANVLTF. CDR3 DNA: TGCGCCAGCAGCTTGTGGCAGGGAGGCGCTGGGGCCAACGTCCTGACTTTC. This chain connects TRBV5-1 to TRBJ2-6; possible D gene TRBD2, 6 bases. The germline CDR1 and CDR2 sequences are SGHRS and YFSETQ. The CDR3 loop spans 17 amino acids. Trimming pared 1 base from V and 2 bases from J, leaving 13 bases between.

This clone is a singleton in its sample. The rearrangement links TRBV7-2 to TRBJ2-7; TRBD2 agrees at 11 bases. With V trimmed by 5 bases and J by 7 bases, 13 bases remained unmatched. Germline CDR1 is SGHTA and CDR2 is FQGNSA. The CDR3 spans 16 residues. CDR3 in DNA: TGTGCCAGCAGCCCGCCCCCATTTAGCGGGAGGGGGGAGCAGTACTTC. Its protein product is CASSPPPFSGRGEQYF. The entire variable domain, with the rest obtained from reference TRBV7-2 and TRBJ2-7, is as follows: GAGVSQSPSNKVTEKGKDVELRCDPISGHTALYWYRQSLGQGLEFLIYFQGNSAPDKSGLPSDRFSAERTGGSVSTLTIQRTQQEDSAVYLCASSPPPFSGRGEQYFGPGTRLTVT.

This chain links TRBV6-6 with TRBJ2-1; 11 bases are shared with TRBD2. Trimming cost V 5 bases and J 0 bases; bases outside gene matches: 6. The CDR3 covers 17 residues. CDR1 is MNHNY and CDR2 is SVGAGI in the germline V gene (reference sequence). CDR3 nucleotides: TGTGCCAGCAGTCGAACTAGCGGGAGTGTCTCCTACAATGAGCAGTTCTTC. This encodes CASSRTSGSVSYNEQFF.

The gene calls are TRBV7-8 and TRBJ1-3; D is uncertain. The CDR3 spans 14 residues. Germline CDR1 and CDR2: SGHVS and FQNEAQ. Trimming removed 0 bases at V and 6 bases at J, with 9 bases between. The CDR3 nucleotides read TGTGCCAGCAGCTTAGCGCTCAGTGAAAACACCATATATTTT. Encoded protein: CASSLALSENTIYF.